This TCR beta chain originates from a study of OX40 agonist ivuxolimab in advanced cancers. The length of the CDR3 is 11 residues. CDR1 MGHRA and CDR2 YSYEKL come from the germline V gene. With 7 bases removed from V and 3 bases from J, the gap between germline ends came to 7 bases. The assay was immunoSEQ multiplex PCR, and TCRdb's table has in-frame clones only and misses some. The sample has about 50,000 clones; about 93% are singletons. The sequence came from an adult with an advanced solid tumor such as melanoma, head and neck, liver or kidney cancer. The rearrangement joins TRBV4-1 to TRBJ2-7; unclear D gene. The sample consisted of CD4+ or CD8+ T cells sorted from blood, taken in a trial of the OX40 agonist ivuxolimab. CDR3 amino acids: CASNLNYEQYF. The CDR3 nucleotides are TGCGCCAGCAACCTAAACTACGAGCAGTACTTC.